These 5 T cell receptor beta chains came from one sample sequenced in a study of blood T cells in healthy people across ages. For the second PCR, which ran for 7 to 11 cycles, a sample-barcoded 5' primer and a J-beta primer mix were used. TCRdb passed the 5' RACE reads through MiXCR, listing each CDR3 protein once. Of 1.5 million to 2 million distinct CDR3 sequences in the sample, roughly 27% were seen once. The material sequenced was blood. These TCRs come from a woman in her thirties in good health.

This clonotype was observed many times. The chain uses TRBV7-2 and TRBJ2-1; 8 bases are a match to TRBD1. The V gene end was trimmed by 5 bases and the J gene end by 4 bases; junction bases not matched to a gene: 7. In germline, CDR1 is SGHTA, CDR2 FQGNSA. This CDR3 has 15 residues. The CDR3 nucleotides read TGTGCCAGCAGCCGCGCAGGACAGGGATACAATGAGCAGTTCTTC. Translation: CASSRAGQGYNEQFF.

A word on this clonotype: The junction departs from germline at one end; a sequencing error may be responsible. The chain couples TRBV4-3 to TRBJ1-1, with D possibly TRBD1 on 5 matching bases. This CDR3 contains 14 residues. Germline V gives CDR1 LGHNA, CDR2 YSLEER. CDR3 in DNA: TGTGCCAGCAGCCAAGATCGGGGGGACACTGAAGCTTTCTTT. The encoded protein is CASSQDRGDTEAFF.

In DNA, the CDR3 is TGTGCCAGCAGATTTACCTTAACCCGTGGAGATACGCAGTATTTT. This gives the protein CASRFTLTRGDTQYF. The gene calls are TRBV12-3 or TRBV12-4 and TRBJ2-3; unclear D gene. The ends were cut back, 6 bases at V and 5 bases at J, with 18 bases in the middle. The CDR3 is made up of 15 amino acids.

This clonotype has only a few counts. The DNA of the CDR3 is TGCGCCAGCAGCCAAGATAAACAGGGAGGCTACAATGAGCAGTTCTTC. It translates to CASSQDKQGGYNEQFF. The chain combines TRBV4-1 with TRBJ2-1; tentatively, D is TRBD1 or TRBD2 (6 bases each). Between the trimmed V and J ends, which lost 0 bases and 3 bases, there was a span of 12 bases. CDR3 length: 16 amino acids. The germline V gene encodes CDR1 MGHRA and CDR2 YSYEKL.

This clonotype was seen a few times. At one of its ends the junction is not consistent with the germline gene, which may arise from a read error. The chain is built from TRBV18 and TRBJ2-1; D assignment may be TRBD1 or TRBD2 (5 bases each). The CDR3 spans 15 residues. Per the germline V gene, CDR1 is KGHSH and CDR2 is LQKENI. The CDR3 is CAGSLWGPEVDEQFF. CDR3 DNA sequence: TGTGCCGGCTCACTGTGGGGACCTGAGGTCGATGAGCAGTTCTTC.